This TCR beta chain was captured in a study of blood T cell repertoires in COVID-19. On the study more broadly: Specimens from acute and convalescent COVID-19 originated in the United States, Italy and Spain.

The germline CDR1 and CDR2 sequences are MDHEN and SYDVKM. Trimming took 6 bases from V and 4 from J; bases not matched to a gene: 5. The CDR3 extends over 14 amino acids. During active infection, Seattle patients enrolled and were then monitored through disease. Original methodology: From reference gene primer amplification, estimates of nucleated cell counts were derived. Profiling relied on immunoSEQ multiplex PCR, and the TCRdb table lists in-frame clones only, not all of them. V, J and clone size reflect that table, while D and trimming were determined from the DNA. The table lists hundreds of thousands of clones, about four fifths of them singletons.

Sequenced input: peripheral blood. The gene calls are TRBV28 and TRBJ1-2; TRBD1 matches 10 bases. This clonotype was obtained from a woman of 80 years or more with COVID-19, enrolled during active disease. CDR3 residues: CASSRQGASYGYTF. CDR3 nucleotide sequence: TGTGCCAGCAGCCGACAGGGGGCTTCCTATGGCTACACCTTC.